The sequence of this T cell receptor beta chain was determined in a study of T cell responses to AZD1222 COVID-19 vaccine. Study details: Second-dose groups at about 4 or about 12 weeks were pooled.

Regarding this clone: Its antigen is undetermined.

Overall study results and limits: The breadth and depth of Spike-specific TCRs increased once two AZD1222 doses had been given. Only six or seven AZD1222 recipients tested seropositive at baseline. Mostly white British, mostly female donors; authors suggested clonal diversity may be underestimated.

Sequencing was performed with immunoSEQ multiplex PCR; in TCRdb, only in-frame clones are kept and a portion is missing. The table lists about 44,000 clones, over 60% of them singletons. Germline values: CDR1 LGHDT, CDR2 YNNKEL (reference sequence). There are 13 residues in the CDR3. V was cut by 7 bases and J by 7 bases, with 11 bases left in between. The sequence was obtained from an adult in good health. This chain links TRBV3-1 (or the pseudogene TRBV3-2) with TRBJ1-6, with D possibly matching TRBD1 (5 bases). Source: peripheral blood, taken on day 0 of AZD1222 vaccination. CDR3 sequence: CASTRDRNSPLHF. CDR3 DNA: TGTGCCAGCACCCGGGACCGCAATTCACCCCTCCACTTT.